This passage covers 20 T cell receptor beta chains from one sample sequenced in a study of T cell responses to AZD1222 COVID-19 vaccine. The repertoire was sequenced with immunoSEQ multiplex PCR; TCRdb's copy has only in-frame clones and lacks some. The data contain 150,000 to 200,000 clones, roughly 94% of them singletons. The sequences come from peripheral blood, collected 28 days after the second AZD1222 dose. The source of these receptors is an adult who received the AZD1222 COVID-19 vaccine.

V and J are TRBV4-1 and TRBJ2-2; TRBD2 aligns across 7 bases. Trimming removed 1 base from V and 4 bases from J; junction bases left unmatched: 6. CDR1 and CDR2 (germline): MGHRA, YSYEKL. This CDR3 region has 16 residues. The CDR3, as DNA: TGCGCCAGCAGCCAAGGGCCACTAGCGAGCACCGGGGAGCTGTTTTTT. It specifies CASSQGPLASTGELFF.

The chain is built from TRBV19 and TRBJ2-1; 8 bases are shared with TRBD2. The CDR3 consists of 16 residues. The V gene's germline CDR1 is LNHDA and CDR2 SQIVND (reference sequence). With V trimmed by 10 bases and J by 1 base, 12 bases remained unmatched. The CDR3 is CATEPERGRSYNEQFF. DNA for the CDR3: TGTGCCACCGAACCTGAGCGGGGGAGGTCCTACAATGAGCAGTTCTTC.

The gene calls are TRBV6-5 and TRBJ1-2; D is perhaps TRBD1 (6 bases). CDR1 is MNHEY, CDR2 SVGAGI, per germline. Trimming removed 3 bases from V and 8 bases from J, with 13 bases in between. The CDR3 length is 13 residues. DNA for the CDR3: TGTGCCAGCAGTTATTACAGGGAGAGCGGCTACACCTTC. Translating it yields CASSYYRESGYTF.

The V gene is TRBV12-3 or TRBV12-4, the J gene TRBJ1-1; D might be TRBD1 (6 bases). Trimming removed 8 bases at V and 10 bases at J, with 17 bases between. The CDR3 consists of 12 residues. The CDR3 is CASSDRLSGAFF. As DNA, the CDR3 is TGTGCCAGCTCCGACAGGCTTTCGGGAGCTTTCTTT.

The chain carries TRBV19 and TRBJ2-1; 9 bases map to TRBD2. The V and J ends lost 3 bases and 7 bases, in that order; junction bases with no gene match: 10. This CDR3 has 16 residues. Germline CDR1 is LNHDA and CDR2 is SQIVND (reference sequence). The CDR3 DNA reads TGTGCCAGTAGTATCTCGTCGGCTAGCGGGACTAATGAGCAGTTCTTC. This encodes CASSISSASGTNEQFF.

The V call is TRBV3-1 (or the pseudogene TRBV3-2), the J call TRBJ1-2, with TRBD1 identical over 8 bases. Losses at the gene ends were 3 bases for V and 4 bases for J; bases not matched to a gene: 7. The CDR3 length is 15 residues. CDR1 is LGHDT, CDR2 YNNKEL, per germline (reference sequence). The CDR3 is CASSHQGANFYGYTF. The CDR3 DNA sequence: TGTGCCAGCAGCCATCAGGGGGCCAATTTCTATGGCTACACCTTC.

The V gene is TRBV7-2, the J gene TRBJ1-5; a possible D gene is TRBD1 (6 bases). This CDR3 spans 16 amino acids. In germline, CDR1 is SGHTA, CDR2 FQGNSA. V was clipped by 2 bases and J by 0 bases, with 11 bases between them. CDR3 sequence (DNA): TGTGCCAGCAGCTTACAGGGGACAAATAGCAATCAGCCCCAGCATTTT. Its protein is CASSLQGTNSNQPQHF. The entire variable domain, with the rest obtained from reference TRBV7-2 and TRBJ1-5, is as follows: GAGVSQSPSNKVTEKGKDVELRCDPISGHTALYWYRQSLGQGLEFLIYFQGNSAPDKSGLPSDRFSAERTGGSVSTLTIQRTQQEDSAVYLCASSLQGTNSNQPQHFGDGTRLSIL.

The chain employs TRBV10-3 and TRBJ1-2; the match to TRBD1 covers 10 bases. CDR3 size: 17 residues. Germline CDR1 and CDR2: ENHRY and SYGVKD. Unmatched junction bases numbered 10, after V lost 2 bases and J lost 4 bases. CDR3 protein: CAISELGPGQGIYGYTF. CDR3 nucleotides: TGTGCCATCAGTGAGCTCGGGCCGGGACAGGGGATCTATGGCTACACCTTC.

This chain connects TRBV27 to TRBJ1-5, with D tentatively TRBD1 (6 bases). The germline CDR1 and CDR2 sequences are MNHEY and SMNVEV (reference sequence). The CDR3 length is 14 residues. V gave up 5 bases and J gave up 4 bases, with 12 bases separating them. CDR3: CASSQGSSNQPQHF. CDR3 sequence (DNA): TGTGCCAGCAGTCAGGGGTCTAGTAATCAGCCCCAGCATTTT.

CDR3 residues: CASSQRRGGVPETQYF. In DNA, the CDR3 is TGTGCCAGCAGCCAAAGACGGGGGGGAGTCCCCGAGACCCAGTACTTC. The chain carries TRBV3-1 (or the pseudogene TRBV3-2) and TRBJ2-5, with TRBD2 matching over 8 bases. The CDR3 runs to 16 residues. Germline CDR1 reads LGHDT; CDR2 reads YNNKEL (reference sequence). The V and J ends lost 2 bases and 5 bases, in that order; junction bases with no gene match: 10.

In nucleotides, the CDR3 is TGTGCCAGCACCGGGACAGGGGGCTTAGAGGTCTATGGCTACACCTTC. It codes for CASTGTGGLEVYGYTF. The chain is built from TRBV19 and TRBJ1-2, with TRBD1 matching 12 bases. Germline V gene lookup returns CDR1 LNHDA and CDR2 SQIVND (reference sequence). The CDR3 loop spans 16 amino acids. Trimming took 9 bases from V and 4 from J; bases not matched to a gene: 12.

The V call is TRBV19, the J call TRBJ1-3, with D tentatively TRBD1 (5 bases). V was cut by 3 bases and J by 5 bases, with 11 bases left in between. From germline, CDR1 is LNHDA and CDR2 SQIVND (reference sequence). This CDR3 spans 14 amino acids. The CDR3 DNA reads as TGTGCCAGTAGTATGGGTGACAGAAGAAACACCATATATTTT. Its translation is CASSMGDRRNTIYF. Using reference TRBV19 and TRBJ1-3 for the parts outside the CDR3, the full variable domain is DGGITQSPKYLFRKEGQNVTLSCEQNLNHDAMYWYRQDPGQGLRLIYYSQIVNDFQKGDIAEGYSVSREKKESFPLTVTSAQKNPTAFYLCASSMGDRRNTIYFGEGSWLTVV.

The chain is built from TRBV29-1 and TRBJ2-1, with D possibly matching TRBD2 (6 bases). Trimming cost V 6 bases and J 8 bases, with 23 bases left between them. This CDR3 is built from 15 residues. The germline gives CDR1 SQVTM, CDR2 ANQGSEA. CDR3 bases: TGCAGCGTCCTCGGTGCTAGCGTTTCGTATGATGAGCAGTTCTTC. Amino acids: CSVLGASVSYDEQFF.

The rearrangement joins TRBV3-1 (or the pseudogene TRBV3-2) to TRBJ2-6; D not certain. This CDR3 spans 23 amino acids. V was trimmed by 3 bases and J by 0 bases, leaving 30 bases between them. Germline V gene sequence: CDR1 LGHDT, CDR2 YNNKEL (reference sequence). As DNA, the CDR3 is TGTGCCAGCAGCCAGTCCGGGCCTCCGCTACCAACCCGGGTCTTCTCTGGGGCCAACGTCCTGACTTTC. Translated, it gives CASSQSGPPLPTRVFSGANVLTF.

The table lists this clone with a count of one. The chain joins TRBV30 to TRBJ2-1; D gene unclear. Between the trimmed V and J ends, which lost 5 bases and 6 bases, there was a span of 8 bases. CDR1 and CDR2 from the germline V gene are GTSNPN and SVGIG (reference sequence). The CDR3 runs 11 residues. The CDR3 protein is CAWAVVNEQFF. The CDR3 nucleotides are TGTGCCTGGGCAGTAGTCAATGAGCAGTTCTTC.

The rearrangement links TRBV13 to TRBJ1-3; a weak D match, TRBD1 (5 bases). The CDR3 contains 16 residues. Trimming removed 5 bases at V and 4 bases at J, with 18 bases between. The germline V gene encodes CDR1 PRHDT and CDR2 FYEKMQ (reference sequence). Here the CDR3 reads CASSPSPGGGGNTIYF. The DNA of the CDR3 is TGTGCCAGCAGCCCCAGCCCCGGGGGTGGGGGAAACACCATATATTTT.

The CDR3 bases are TGTGCCAGCCTCCTCTCAGTTGGGACCGGGGAGCTGTTTTTT. Encoded protein: CASLLSVGTGELFF. The gene calls are TRBV4-2 and TRBJ2-2; D uncertain. The V end was cut by 8 bases, the J end by 5 bases, with 15 bases between. This CDR3 spans 14 amino acids. Germline CDR1 LGHNA, CDR2 YNFKEQ.

The table lists this clone with a count of one. The chain uses TRBV6-5 and TRBJ2-1; 13 nucleotides align to TRBD2. Trimming cost V 0 bases and J 15 bases; bases outside gene matches: 8. The CDR3 extends over 15 amino acids. Germline V gives CDR1 MNHEY, CDR2 SVGAGI. The CDR3 region has the DNA TGTGCCAGCAGTTACTCGACTACTAGCGGGAGGGTGCGGTTCTTC. Translating it yields CASSYSTTSGRVRFF.

CDR3 amino acids: CASSLTTGWGRVGTDTQYF. CDR3 in DNA: TGTGCCAGCTCTCTAACCACGGGATGGGGGCGAGTAGGCACAGATACGCAGTATTTT. The chain links TRBV18 to TRBJ2-3; tentative D call: TRBD1 (6 bases). Germline CDR1 and CDR2: KGHSH and LQKENI. The CDR3 is 19 residues long. Trimming took off 6 bases at V and 1 base at J, with 26 bases between the two ends.

The gene calls are TRBV28 and TRBJ2-1, with D unresolved. The germline gives CDR1 MDHEN, CDR2 SYDVKM. The CDR3 contains 13 residues. V lost 4 bases and J lost 6, with 10 bases in between. CDR3 DNA: TGTGCCAGCAGTTCTGACTCCGGCAATGAGCAGTTCTTC. Translated, it gives CASSSDSGNEQFF.